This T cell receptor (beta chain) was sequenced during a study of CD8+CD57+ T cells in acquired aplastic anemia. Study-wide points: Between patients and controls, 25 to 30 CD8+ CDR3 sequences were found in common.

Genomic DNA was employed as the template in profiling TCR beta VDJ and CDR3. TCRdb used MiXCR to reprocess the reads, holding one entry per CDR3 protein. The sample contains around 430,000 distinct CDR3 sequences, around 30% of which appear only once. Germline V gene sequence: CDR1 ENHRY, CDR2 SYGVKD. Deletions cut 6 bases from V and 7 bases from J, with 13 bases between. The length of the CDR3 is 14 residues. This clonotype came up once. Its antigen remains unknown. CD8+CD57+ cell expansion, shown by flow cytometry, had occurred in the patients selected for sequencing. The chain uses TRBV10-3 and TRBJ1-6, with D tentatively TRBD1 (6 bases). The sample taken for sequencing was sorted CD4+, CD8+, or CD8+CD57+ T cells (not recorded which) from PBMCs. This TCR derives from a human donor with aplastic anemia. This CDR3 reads CAISVGGRNSPLHF. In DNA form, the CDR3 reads TGTGCCATCAGCGTAGGGGGGCGGAATTCACCCCTCCACTTT.